This TCR beta chain was profiled in a study of STAT5B mutations in CD4+ large granular lymphocyte leukemia. The protocol was immunoSEQ multiplex PCR, while the TCRdb copy is restricted to in-frame clones and leaves out a portion. The table shows about 35,000 clones, with roughly 76% occurring only once. From germline, CDR1 is SGHTS and CDR2 YDEGEE. CDR3 length: 16 residues. The V end lost 2 bases, the J end lost 1 base, and 15 bases lay between the germline ends. The sample was CD4+ T cells from blood buffy coats. The chain couples TRBV5-8 to TRBJ1-2; D is possibly TRBD1 (5 bases). This receptor was identified in a human donor in good health. The CDR3 bases are TGTGCCAGCAGCTTCCGACCAGGGCACATTAACTATGGCTACACCTTC. Protein product: CASSFRPGHINYGYTF.